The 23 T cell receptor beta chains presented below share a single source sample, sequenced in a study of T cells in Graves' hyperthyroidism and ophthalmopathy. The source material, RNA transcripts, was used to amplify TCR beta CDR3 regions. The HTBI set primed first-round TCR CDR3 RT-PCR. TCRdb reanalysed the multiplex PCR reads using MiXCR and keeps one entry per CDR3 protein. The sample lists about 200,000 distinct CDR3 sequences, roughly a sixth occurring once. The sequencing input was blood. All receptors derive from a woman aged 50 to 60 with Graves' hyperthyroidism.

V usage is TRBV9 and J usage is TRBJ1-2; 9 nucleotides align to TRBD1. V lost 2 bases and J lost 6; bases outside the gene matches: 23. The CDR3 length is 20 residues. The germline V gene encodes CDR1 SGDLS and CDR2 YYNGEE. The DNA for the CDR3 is TGTGCCAGCAGCGTCAGCAGCACCGGGACAGGGTTTCAAGCGCACCATGGCTACACCTTC. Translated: CASSVSSTGTGFQAHHGYTF.

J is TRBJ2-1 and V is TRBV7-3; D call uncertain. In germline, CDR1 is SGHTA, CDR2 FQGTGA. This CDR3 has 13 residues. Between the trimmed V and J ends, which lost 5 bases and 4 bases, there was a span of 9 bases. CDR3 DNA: TGTGCCAGCAGCATGGGCCCGTACAATGAGCAGTTCTTC. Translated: CASSMGPYNEQFF.

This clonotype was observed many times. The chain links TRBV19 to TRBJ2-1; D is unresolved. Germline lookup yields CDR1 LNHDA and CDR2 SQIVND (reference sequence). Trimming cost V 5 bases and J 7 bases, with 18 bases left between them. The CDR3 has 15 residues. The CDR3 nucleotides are TGTGCCAGTAGTCCCTGGGTGGCCTTTGGGAATGAGCAGTTCTTC. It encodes CASSPWVAFGNEQFF.

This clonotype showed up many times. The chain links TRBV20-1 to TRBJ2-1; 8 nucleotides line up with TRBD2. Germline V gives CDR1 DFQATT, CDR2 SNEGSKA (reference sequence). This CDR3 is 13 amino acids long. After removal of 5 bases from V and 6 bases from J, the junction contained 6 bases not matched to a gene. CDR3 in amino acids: CSAPPGTSNEQFF. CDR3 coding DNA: TGCAGTGCTCCCCCCGGGACTAGCAATGAGCAGTTCTTC.

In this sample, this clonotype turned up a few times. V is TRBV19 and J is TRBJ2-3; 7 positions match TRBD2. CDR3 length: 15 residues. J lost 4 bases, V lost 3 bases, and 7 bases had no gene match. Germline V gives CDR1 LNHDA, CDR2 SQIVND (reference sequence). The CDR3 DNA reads TGTGCCAGTAGTATGGGCGCGGGACTACCAGATACGCAGTATTTT. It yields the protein CASSMGAGLPDTQYF.

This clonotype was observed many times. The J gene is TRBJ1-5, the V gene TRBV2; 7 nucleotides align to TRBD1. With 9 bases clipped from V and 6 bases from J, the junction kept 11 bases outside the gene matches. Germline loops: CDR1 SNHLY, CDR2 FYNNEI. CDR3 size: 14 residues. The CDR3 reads CASDRVVDRQPQHF. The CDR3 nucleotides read TGTGCCAGTGACAGGGTAGTCGACCGTCAGCCCCAGCATTTT.

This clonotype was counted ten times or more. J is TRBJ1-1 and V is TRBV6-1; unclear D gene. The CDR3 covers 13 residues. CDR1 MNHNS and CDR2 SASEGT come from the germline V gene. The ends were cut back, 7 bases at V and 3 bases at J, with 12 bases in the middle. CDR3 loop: CASTSLLHTEAFF. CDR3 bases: TGTGCCAGCACTTCCTTGTTGCACACTGAAGCTTTCTTT.

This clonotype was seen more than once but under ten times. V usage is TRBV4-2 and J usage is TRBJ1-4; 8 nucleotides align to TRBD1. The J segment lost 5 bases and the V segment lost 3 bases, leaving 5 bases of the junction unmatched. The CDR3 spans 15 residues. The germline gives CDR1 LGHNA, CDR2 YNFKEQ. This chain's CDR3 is CASSQGGQANEKLFF. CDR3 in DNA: TGTGCCAGCAGCCAGGGGGGACAGGCCAATGAAAAACTGTTTTTT.

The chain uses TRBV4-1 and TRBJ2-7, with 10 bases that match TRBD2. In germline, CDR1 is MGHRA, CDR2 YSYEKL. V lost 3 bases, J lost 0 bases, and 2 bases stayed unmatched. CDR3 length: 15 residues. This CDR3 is CASSHGTSDSYEQYF. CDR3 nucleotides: TGCGCCAGCAGCCACGGGACTAGCGACTCCTACGAGCAGTACTTC.

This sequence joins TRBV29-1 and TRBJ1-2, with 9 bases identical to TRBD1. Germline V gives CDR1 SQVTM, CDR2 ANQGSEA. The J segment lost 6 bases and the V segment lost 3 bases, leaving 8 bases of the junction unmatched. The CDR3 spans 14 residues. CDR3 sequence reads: CSVEPTGGENGYTF. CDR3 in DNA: TGCAGCGTTGAGCCGACAGGGGGTGAAAATGGCTACACCTTC.

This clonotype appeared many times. CDR3 region: CASSHALEGGYTF. CDR3 bases: TGTGCCAGCAGCCACGCATTAGAGGGTGGCTACACCTTC. This chain uses TRBV13 with TRBJ1-2; D is ambiguous. Germline lookup yields CDR1 PRHDT and CDR2 FYEKMQ (reference sequence). The V end lost 5 bases, the J end lost 7 bases, and 14 bases lay between the germline ends. CDR3 size: 13 residues.

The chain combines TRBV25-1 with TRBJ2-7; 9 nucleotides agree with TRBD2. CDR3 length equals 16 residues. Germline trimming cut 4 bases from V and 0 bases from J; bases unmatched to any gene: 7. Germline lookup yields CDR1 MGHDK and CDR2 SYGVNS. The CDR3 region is CASSVKGTSYSYEQYF. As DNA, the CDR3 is TGTGCCAGCAGTGTAAAAGGGACTAGCTACTCCTACGAGCAGTACTTC.

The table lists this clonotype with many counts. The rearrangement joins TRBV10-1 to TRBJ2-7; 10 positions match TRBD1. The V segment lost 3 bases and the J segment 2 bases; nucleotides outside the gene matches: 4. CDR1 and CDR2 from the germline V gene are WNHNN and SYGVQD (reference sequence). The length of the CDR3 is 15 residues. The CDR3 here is CASSDSGQGAYEQYF. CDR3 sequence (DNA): TGCGCCAGCAGTGATTCTGGACAGGGGGCCTACGAGCAGTACTTC.

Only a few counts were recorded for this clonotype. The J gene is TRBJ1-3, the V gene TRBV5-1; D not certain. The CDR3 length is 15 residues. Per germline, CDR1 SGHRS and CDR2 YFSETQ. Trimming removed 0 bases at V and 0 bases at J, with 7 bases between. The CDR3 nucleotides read TGCGCCAGCAGCTTGGGAATGAACTCTGGAAACACCATATATTTT. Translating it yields CASSLGMNSGNTIYF. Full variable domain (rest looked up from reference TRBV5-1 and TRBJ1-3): KAGVTQTPRYLIKTRGQQVTLSCSPISGHRSVSWYQQTPGQGLQFLFEYFSETQRNKGNFPGRFSGRQFSNSRSEMNVSTLELGDSALYLCASSLGMNSGNTIYFGEGSWLTVV.

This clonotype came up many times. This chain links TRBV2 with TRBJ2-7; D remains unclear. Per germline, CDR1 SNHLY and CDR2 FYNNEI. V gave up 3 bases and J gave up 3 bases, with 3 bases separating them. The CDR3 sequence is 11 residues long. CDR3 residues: CASSDIYEQYF. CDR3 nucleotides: TGTGCCAGCAGTGACATCTACGAGCAGTACTTC.

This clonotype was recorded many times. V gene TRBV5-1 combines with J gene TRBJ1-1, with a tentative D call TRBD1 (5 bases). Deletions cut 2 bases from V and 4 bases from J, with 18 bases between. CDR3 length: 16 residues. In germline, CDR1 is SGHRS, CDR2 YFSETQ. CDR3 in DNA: TGCGCCAGCAGCTTCCGCCCACAGGATAGGATCACTGAAGCTTTCTTT. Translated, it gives CASSFRPQDRITEAFF.

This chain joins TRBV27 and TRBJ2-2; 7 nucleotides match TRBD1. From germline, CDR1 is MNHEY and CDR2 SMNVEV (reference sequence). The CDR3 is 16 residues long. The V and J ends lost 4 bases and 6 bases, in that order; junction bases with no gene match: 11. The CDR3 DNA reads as TGTGCCAGCAGTTCCCCGACAGGGAAGGTCCCCGGGGAGCTGTTTTTT. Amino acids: CASSSPTGKVPGELFF.

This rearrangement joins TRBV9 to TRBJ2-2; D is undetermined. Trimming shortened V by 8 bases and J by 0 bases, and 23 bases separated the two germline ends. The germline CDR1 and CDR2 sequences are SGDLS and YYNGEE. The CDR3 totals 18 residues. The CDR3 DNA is TGTGCCAGAAAAGACATCCCTAATTACTCACCGAACACCGGGGAGCTGTTTTTT. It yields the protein CARKDIPNYSPNTGELFF.

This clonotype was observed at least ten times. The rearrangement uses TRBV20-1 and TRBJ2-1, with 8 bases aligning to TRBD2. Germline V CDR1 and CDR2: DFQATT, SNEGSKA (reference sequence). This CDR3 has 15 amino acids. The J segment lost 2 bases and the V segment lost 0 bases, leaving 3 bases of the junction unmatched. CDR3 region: CSARDKLAAYNEQFF. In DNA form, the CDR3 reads TGCAGTGCTAGAGATAAACTAGCGGCCTACAATGAGCAGTTCTTC.

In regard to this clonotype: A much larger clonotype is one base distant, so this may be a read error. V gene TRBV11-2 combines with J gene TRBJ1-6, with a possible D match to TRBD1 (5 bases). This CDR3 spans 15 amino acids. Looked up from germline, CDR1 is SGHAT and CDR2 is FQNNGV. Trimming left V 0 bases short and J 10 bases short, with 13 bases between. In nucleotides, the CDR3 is TGTGCCAGCAGCTTAGATCCCCAAGGGGACTCACCCCTCCACTTT. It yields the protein CASSLDPQGDSPLHF.

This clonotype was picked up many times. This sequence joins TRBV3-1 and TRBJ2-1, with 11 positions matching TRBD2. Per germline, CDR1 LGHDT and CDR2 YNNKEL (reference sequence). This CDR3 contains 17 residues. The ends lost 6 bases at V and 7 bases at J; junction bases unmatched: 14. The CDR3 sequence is CASRQTSGSPLINEQFF. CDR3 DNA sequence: TGTGCCAGCAGGCAAACTAGCGGGAGTCCCTTAATTAATGAGCAGTTCTTC.

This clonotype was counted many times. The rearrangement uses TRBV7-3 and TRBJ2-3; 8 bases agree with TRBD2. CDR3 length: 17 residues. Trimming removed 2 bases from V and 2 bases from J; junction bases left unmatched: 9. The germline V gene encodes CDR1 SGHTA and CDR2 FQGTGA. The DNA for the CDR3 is TGTGCCAGCAGCTTAGGTTACACTAGCGGAGCCACAGATACGCAGTATTTT. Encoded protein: CASSLGYTSGATDTQYF.

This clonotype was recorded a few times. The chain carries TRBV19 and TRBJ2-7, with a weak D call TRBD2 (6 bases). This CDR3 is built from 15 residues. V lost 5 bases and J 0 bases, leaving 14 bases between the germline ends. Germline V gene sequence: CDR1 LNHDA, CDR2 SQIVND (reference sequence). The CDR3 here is CASSSRGGRSYEQYF. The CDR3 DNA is TGTGCCAGTAGTTCCCGGGGAGGACGCTCCTACGAGCAGTACTTC.